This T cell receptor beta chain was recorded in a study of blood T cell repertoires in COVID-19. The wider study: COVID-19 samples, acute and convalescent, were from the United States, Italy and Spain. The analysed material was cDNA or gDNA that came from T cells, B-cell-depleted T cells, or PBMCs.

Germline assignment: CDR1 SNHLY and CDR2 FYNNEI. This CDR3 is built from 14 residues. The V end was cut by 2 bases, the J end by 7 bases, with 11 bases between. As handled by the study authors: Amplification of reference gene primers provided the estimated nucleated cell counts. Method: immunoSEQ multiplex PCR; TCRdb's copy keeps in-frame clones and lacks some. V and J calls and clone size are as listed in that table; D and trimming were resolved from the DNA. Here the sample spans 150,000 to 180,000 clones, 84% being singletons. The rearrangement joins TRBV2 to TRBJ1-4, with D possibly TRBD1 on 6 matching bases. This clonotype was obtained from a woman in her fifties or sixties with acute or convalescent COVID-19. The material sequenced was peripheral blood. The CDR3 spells CASSELEGGEKLFF. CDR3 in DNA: TGTGCCAGCAGTGAATTGGAAGGGGGTGAAAAACTGTTTTTT. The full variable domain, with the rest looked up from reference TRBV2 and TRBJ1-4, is EPEVTQTPSHQVTQMGQEVILRCVPISNHLYFYWYRQILGQKVEFLVSFYNNEISEKSEIFDDQFSVERPDGSNFTLKIRSTKLEDSAMYFCASSELEGGEKLFFGSGTQLSVL.